This T cell receptor beta chain was identified in a study of T cell changes during pregnancy in multiple sclerosis. The CDR3 totals 17 residues. In germline, CDR1 is SGHRS, CDR2 YFSETQ. V lost 1 base and J 2 bases, leaving 19 bases between the germline ends. Some clones are missing from TCRdb's copy, which holds only in-frame ones; the method was immunoSEQ multiplex PCR. This sample has over 40,000 clones, with about 87% found just once. This receptor was taken from a female donor with multiple sclerosis, enrolled in a pregnancy study. Source: CD4+ T cells from peripheral blood mononuclear cells, taken in the second trimester of pregnancy. The V call is TRBV5-1, the J call TRBJ2-7; D may be TRBD2 (6 bases). CDR3 protein: CASSLRRDSTLPYEQYF. DNA for the CDR3: TGCGCCAGCAGCTTGCGGCGGGACTCCACCTTACCCTACGAGCAGTACTTC.